One and the same sample provided the 6 T cell receptor beta chains below, sequenced in a study of T cells in Graves' hyperthyroidism and ophthalmopathy. The TCR beta CDR3 regions underwent amplification using RNA transcripts as the source. A first-round RT-PCR of the TCR CDR3 used the HTBI primer set. TCRdb used MiXCR to reprocess the multiplex PCR reads, holding one entry per CDR3 protein. The table shows nearly 600,000 distinct CDR3 sequences, with 12% to 15% occurring only once. The sequenced sample consisted of blood. These receptors came from a woman aged 18-30 years with Graves' ophthalmopathy.

The chain recombines TRBV6-2 or TRBV6-3 with TRBJ2-1; TRBD1 aligns across 9 bases. The CDR3 is 18 amino acids. Germline loops: CDR1 MNHEY, CDR2 SVGEGT. The ends lost 0 bases at V and 4 bases at J; junction bases unmatched: 10. This CDR3 is CASSYSPPGTGMYNEQFF. In DNA form, the CDR3 reads TGTGCCAGCAGTTACTCCCCCCCCGGGACAGGGATGTACAATGAGCAGTTCTTC.

As regards this clonotype: A much more abundant neighbour one base away suggests this may be a read error. The J gene is TRBJ2-1, the V gene TRBV10-2; a weak D match, TRBD2 (5 bases). Germline assignment: CDR1 WSHSY and CDR2 SAAADI. The length of the CDR3 is 13 residues. The CDR3 region is CANSGAAYNEQFF. CDR3 DNA sequence: TGCGCCAACAGTGGAGCGGCCTACAATGAGCAGTTCTTC.

This clonotype was observed once. CDR3 protein: CASSRFSTNTEAFF. CDR3 bases: TGCGCCAGCAGCCGCTTTTCGACGAACACTGAAGCTTTCTTT. The genes are TRBV4-3 and TRBJ1-1; D is uncertain. The V end lost 4 bases, the J end lost 1 base, and 10 bases lay between the germline ends. The CDR3 sequence is 14 residues long. Germline V gene sequence: CDR1 LGHNA, CDR2 YSLEER.

The chain joins TRBV24-1 to TRBJ2-1; no reliable D call. Trimming stripped 6 bases from V and 8 bases from J, with 16 bases between. The CDR3 has 14 residues. Germline assignment: CDR1 KGHDR and CDR2 SFDVKD. The chain's CDR3 is CATSSVASSDEQFF. The DNA of the CDR3 is TGTGCCACCAGTTCAGTGGCCTCATCTGATGAGCAGTTCTTC.

This clonotype has a count of ten or more. This chain uses TRBV29-1 with TRBJ2-1, with 9 bases matching TRBD1. V trimming: 4 bases; J trimming: 5 bases; junction bases outside the gene matches: 12. The V gene's germline CDR1 is SQVTM and CDR2 ANQGSEA. This CDR3 region has 16 residues. The CDR3 loop reads CSVGPPGQGRNNEQFF. The CDR3 DNA reads TGCAGCGTTGGGCCCCCGGGACAGGGCCGGAACAATGAGCAGTTCTTC.

This clonotype was seen once. CDR3 sequence: CASRDRGSWYLTDTQYF. CDR3 nucleotide sequence: TGTGCCAGCAGGGACAGGGGAAGTTGGTACCTCACAGATACGCAGTATTTT. The gene calls are TRBV25-1 and TRBJ2-3, with TRBD1 identical over 9 bases. The CDR3 has 17 residues. Germline lookup yields CDR1 MGHDK and CDR2 SYGVNS. Trimming cost V 6 bases and J 2 bases; bases outside gene matches: 12.